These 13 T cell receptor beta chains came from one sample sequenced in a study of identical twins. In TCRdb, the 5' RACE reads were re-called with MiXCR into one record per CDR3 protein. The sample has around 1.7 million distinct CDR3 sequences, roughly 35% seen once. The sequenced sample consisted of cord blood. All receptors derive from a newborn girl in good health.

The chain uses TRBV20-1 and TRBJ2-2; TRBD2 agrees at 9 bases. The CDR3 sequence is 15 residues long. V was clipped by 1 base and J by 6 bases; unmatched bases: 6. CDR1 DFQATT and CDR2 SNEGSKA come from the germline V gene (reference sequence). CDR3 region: CSARVSGRWAGELFF. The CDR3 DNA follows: TGCAGTGCTAGAGTTAGCGGGAGATGGGCCGGGGAGCTGTTTTTT.

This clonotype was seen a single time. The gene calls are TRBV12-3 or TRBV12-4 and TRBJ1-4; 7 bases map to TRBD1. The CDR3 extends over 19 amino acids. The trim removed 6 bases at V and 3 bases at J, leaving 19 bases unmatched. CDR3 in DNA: TGTGCCAGCAGCCCCGGGACAGAGGTCCGACCCAGCCCTAATGAAAAACTGTTTTTT. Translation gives CASSPGTEVRPSPNEKLFF.

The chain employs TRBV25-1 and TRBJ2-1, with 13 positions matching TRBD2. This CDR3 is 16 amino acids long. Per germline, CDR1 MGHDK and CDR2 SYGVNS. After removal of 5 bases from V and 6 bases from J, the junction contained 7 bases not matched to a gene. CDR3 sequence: CASSRPGLAGFNEQFF. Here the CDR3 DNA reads TGTGCCAGCAGTAGACCGGGACTAGCGGGGTTCAATGAGCAGTTCTTC.

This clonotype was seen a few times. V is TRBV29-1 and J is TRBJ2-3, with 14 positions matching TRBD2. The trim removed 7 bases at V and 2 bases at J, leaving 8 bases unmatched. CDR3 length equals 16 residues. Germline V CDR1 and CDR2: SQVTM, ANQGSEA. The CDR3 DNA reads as TGCAGCGCTGGGGGACTAGCGGGAGAGGACACAGATACGCAGTATTTT. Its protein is CSAGGLAGEDTDTQYF.

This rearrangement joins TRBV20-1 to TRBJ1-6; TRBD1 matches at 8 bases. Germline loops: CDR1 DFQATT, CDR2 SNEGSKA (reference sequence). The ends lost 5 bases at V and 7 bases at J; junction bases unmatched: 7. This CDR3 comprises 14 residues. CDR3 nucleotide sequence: TGCAGTGCTCTCGACAGGGGCCGCAATTCACCCCTCCACTTT. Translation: CSALDRGRNSPLHF.

CDR3 in amino acids: CASTPTSAYQETQYF. In nucleotides, the CDR3 is TGCGCCAGTACCCCCACTAGCGCGTACCAAGAGACCCAGTACTTC. J is TRBJ2-5 and V is TRBV5-1; 7 nucleotides line up with TRBD2. The CDR3 contains 15 residues. Per germline, CDR1 SGHRS and CDR2 YFSETQ. J gave up 0 bases and V 8 bases, and 10 bases lay outside the gene matches.

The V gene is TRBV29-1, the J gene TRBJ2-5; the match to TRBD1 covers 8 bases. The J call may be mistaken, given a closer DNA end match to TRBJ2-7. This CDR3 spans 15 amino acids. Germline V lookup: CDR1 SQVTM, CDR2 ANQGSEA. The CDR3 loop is CSVKGGQGNYFEQYF. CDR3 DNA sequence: TGCAGCGTGAAAGGCGGACAGGGTAATTACTTCGAGCAGTACTTC.

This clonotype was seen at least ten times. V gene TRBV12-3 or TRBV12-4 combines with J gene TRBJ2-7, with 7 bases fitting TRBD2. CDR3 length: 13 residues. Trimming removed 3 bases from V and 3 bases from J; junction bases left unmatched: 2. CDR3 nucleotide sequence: TGTGCCAGCAGTTTCAGCGGGGACTACGAGCAGTACTTC. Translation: CASSFSGDYEQYF.

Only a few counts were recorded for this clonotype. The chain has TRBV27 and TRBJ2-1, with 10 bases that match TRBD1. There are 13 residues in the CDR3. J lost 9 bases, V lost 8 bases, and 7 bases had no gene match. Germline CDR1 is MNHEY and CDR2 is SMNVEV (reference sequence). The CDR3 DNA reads TGTGCCAGCGGGACAGGGGAGATTACTGAGCAGTTCTTC. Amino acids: CASGTGEITEQFF.

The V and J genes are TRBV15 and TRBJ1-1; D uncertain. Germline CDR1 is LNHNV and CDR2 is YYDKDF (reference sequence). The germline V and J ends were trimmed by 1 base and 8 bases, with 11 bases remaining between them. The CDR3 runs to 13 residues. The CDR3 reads CATSRVEGGEAFF. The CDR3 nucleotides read TGTGCCACCAGCAGAGTCGAGGGCGGCGAAGCTTTCTTT.

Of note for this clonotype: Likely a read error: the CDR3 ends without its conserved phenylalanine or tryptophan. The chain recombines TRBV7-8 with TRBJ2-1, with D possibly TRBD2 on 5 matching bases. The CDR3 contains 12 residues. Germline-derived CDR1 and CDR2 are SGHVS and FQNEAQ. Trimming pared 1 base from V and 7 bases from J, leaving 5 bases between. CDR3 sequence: CASSLERNEQFL. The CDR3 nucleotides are TGTGCCAGCAGCTTAGAGCGGAATGAGCAGTTCTTG.

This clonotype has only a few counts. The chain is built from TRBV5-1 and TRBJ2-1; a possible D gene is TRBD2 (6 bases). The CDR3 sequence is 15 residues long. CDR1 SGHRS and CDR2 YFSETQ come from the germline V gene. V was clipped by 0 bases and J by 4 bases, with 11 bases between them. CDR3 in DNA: TGCGCCAGCAGCTTGGAGCCGGGACTTTACAATGAGCAGTTCTTC. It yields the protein CASSLEPGLYNEQFF.

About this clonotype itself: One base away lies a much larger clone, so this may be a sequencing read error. CDR3 in DNA: TGTGCCAGCTTCTATCAGAATGAGCAGTACTTC. Amino acids: CASFYQNEQYF. The chain carries TRBV6-5 and TRBJ2-7; the D is unclear. From germline, CDR1 is MNHEY and CDR2 SVGAGI. The CDR3 loop spans 11 amino acids. V was pared by 8 bases and J by 7 bases, with 12 bases between.